The 30 T cell receptor beta chains listed next were all sequenced from one sample in a study of blood T cell repertoires in COVID-19. Assay: immunoSEQ multiplex PCR; the TCRdb copy retains only in-frame clones and omits some. The table shows fewer than 300,000 clones, with approximately 90% occurring only once. Specimen: PBMCs or T cells enriched from blood (not recorded which). The receptors originated from a man aged 18-30 years who had recovered from COVID-19.

J is TRBJ2-1 and V is TRBV9, with 13 bases that match TRBD2. This CDR3 has 17 amino acids. Germline CDR1 and CDR2: SGDLS and YYNGEE. Trimming took 4 bases from V and 7 from J; bases not matched to a gene: 11. DNA for the CDR3: TGTGCCAGCAGCCCCCTACTAGCGGGGGGGCCGGGGAATGAGCAGTTCTTC. Translating gives CASSPLLAGGPGNEQFF.

The chain uses TRBV5-1 and TRBJ2-3, with TRBD2 matching over 12 bases. Germline assignment: CDR1 SGHRS and CDR2 YFSETQ. J was trimmed by 4 bases and V by 8 bases; bases with no gene match: 5. This CDR3 spans 14 amino acids. The CDR3 DNA is TGCGCCAGTTCTAGCGGGGGGGCCCCAGATACGCAGTATTTT. As protein: CASSSGGAPDTQYF.

V and J are TRBV7-2 and TRBJ2-7; 11 nucleotides line up with TRBD2. Germline-derived CDR1 and CDR2 are SGHTA and FQGNSA. V dropped 6 bases and J dropped 6; count of bases not matched to a gene: 7. This CDR3 spans 14 amino acids. CDR3 DNA sequence: TGTGCCAGCAGGATAGCGGGGGGGCCAGTCGAGCAGTACTTC. This codes for CASRIAGGPVEQYF.

This clone showed up just once. The J gene is TRBJ2-1, the V gene TRBV4-2; D possibly corresponds to TRBD1 (6 bases). The CDR3 loop spans 17 amino acids. V was trimmed by 0 bases and J by 4 bases, leaving 16 bases between them. The germline V gene encodes CDR1 LGHNA and CDR2 YNFKEQ. The CDR3: CASSQDYVGTIYNEQFF. CDR3 DNA: TGTGCCAGCAGCCAAGATTACGTGGGGACAATTTACAATGAGCAGTTCTTC.

The chain links TRBV12-5 to TRBJ2-3; D perhaps matches TRBD2 (5 bases). Trimming stripped 7 bases from V and 0 bases from J, with 11 bases between. CDR3 length: 14 amino acids. Germline V gene sequence: CDR1 LGHNT, CDR2 FRNRAP. The CDR3: CASDEGFSTDTQYF. In DNA form, the CDR3 reads TGTGCTAGTGATGAGGGTTTTAGCACAGATACGCAGTATTTT.

The chain carries TRBV5-4 and TRBJ2-4; 11 positions match TRBD1. Trimming at V came to 5 bases and at J to 3 bases, leaving 4 bases not matched to a gene. Looked up from germline, CDR1 is SGHNT and CDR2 is YYREEE (reference sequence). This CDR3 is built from 15 residues. CDR3 amino acids: CASSFGTGGKNIQYF. The CDR3, as DNA: TGTGCCAGCAGTTTCGGGACAGGGGGCAAAAACATTCAGTACTTC.

This chain uses TRBV27 with TRBJ1-1; D is unclear. Between the trimmed V and J ends, which lost 5 bases and 3 bases, there was a span of 10 bases. Germline CDR1 is MNHEY and CDR2 is SMNVEV (reference sequence). The length of the CDR3 is 13 residues. CDR3: CASSKTGDTEAFF. CDR3 nucleotide sequence: TGTGCCAGCAGTAAAACGGGAGACACTGAAGCTTTCTTT.

The chain carries TRBV2 and TRBJ1-3, with a tentative D call TRBD1 (5 bases). The CDR3 totals 14 residues. V lost 4 bases and J lost 0, with 7 bases in between. Germline V gene data show CDR1 as SNHLY and CDR2 as FYNNEI. For the CDR3, the DNA is TGTGCCAGCAGTGTGACAGCCTCTGGAAACACCATATATTTT. Protein sequence: CASSVTASGNTIYF.

This chain uses TRBV6-1 with TRBJ1-6, with D maybe TRBD1 (5 bases). This CDR3 region has 16 residues. The germline V gene has CDR1 MNHNS and CDR2 SASEGT. Trimming took 1 base from V and 5 from J, leaving 12 bases between them. DNA of the CDR3: TGTGCCAGCAGTGAAGTGTGGGGCAGGGATAATTCACCCCTCCACTTT. It specifies CASSEVWGRDNSPLHF.

This CDR3 is CAIPTGTINSPLHF. In DNA, the CDR3 is TGTGCCATCCCGACAGGGACCATTAATTCACCCCTCCACTTT. The chain joins TRBV2 to TRBJ1-6, with TRBD1 matching over 7 bases. Germline trimming cut 10 bases from V and 6 bases from J; bases unmatched to any gene: 9. Germline V CDR1 and CDR2: SNHLY, FYNNEI. The CDR3 sequence is 14 residues long.

The V call is TRBV11-2, the J call TRBJ2-5, with 11 nucleotides matching TRBD1. The germline CDR1 and CDR2 sequences are SGHAT and FQNNGV. This CDR3 has 18 residues. The J segment lost 5 bases and the V segment lost 1 base, leaving 12 bases of the junction unmatched. The CDR3 loop is CASSLGVDGTGGLETQYF. CDR3 sequence (DNA): TGTGCCAGCAGCTTAGGGGTCGACGGGACAGGGGGTTTGGAGACCCAGTACTTC.

V is TRBV14 and J is TRBJ1-3, with D possibly matching TRBD1 (5 bases). CDR1 is SGHDN and CDR2 is FVKESK in the germline V gene. The germline V and J ends were trimmed by 4 bases and 1 base, with 8 bases remaining between them. This CDR3 contains 14 residues. CDR3 sequence: CASSPRQSGNTIYF. The CDR3 nucleotides read TGTGCCAGCAGCCCCCGACAGTCTGGAAACACCATATATTTT.

The gene calls are TRBV1 and TRBJ2-6; TRBD1, the D gene given by the table, was not confirmed from the DNA. TRBV1 is annotated as a pseudogene. This CDR3 spans 18 amino acids. The DNA for the CDR3 is TGCACCAGCAGCCAAGGGCAGGGGCCCATCTCTGGGGCCAACGTCCTGACTTTC. Translating it yields CTSSQGQGPISGANVLTF.

This clone was seen a single time. V and J are TRBV18 and TRBJ2-5; maybe TRBD1 (5 bases). Trimming stripped 6 bases from V and 3 bases from J, with 17 bases between. Germline V lookup: CDR1 KGHSH, CDR2 LQKENI. This CDR3 has 15 amino acids. The DNA for the CDR3 is TGTGCCAGCTCCCCCTGGGGCGGCGGTGAAGAGACCCAGTACTTC. Translating gives CASSPWGGGEETQYF.

The V and J genes are TRBV2 and TRBJ1-3; maybe TRBD1 (6 bases). CDR1 is SNHLY, CDR2 FYNNEI, per germline. The CDR3 sequence is 16 residues long. The V end was cut by 5 bases, the J end by 0 bases, with 14 bases between. The CDR3 reads CASSKEGGASGNTIYF. The CDR3 region has the DNA TGTGCCAGCAGTAAGGAGGGGGGGGCCTCTGGAAACACCATATATTTT.

V gene TRBV6-5 combines with J gene TRBJ2-7, with 9 bases fitting TRBD1. Trimming removed 6 bases from V and 5 bases from J; junction bases left unmatched: 8. Per germline, CDR1 MNHEY and CDR2 SVGAGI. CDR3 size: 14 residues. In DNA, the CDR3 is TGTGCCAGCAGGCCATCAAACAGGGGGCACGAGCAGTACTTC. It is translated as CASRPSNRGHEQYF.

This clone was observed once. The chain combines TRBV19 with TRBJ1-3; D unresolved. The CDR3 is made up of 12 amino acids. Trimming shortened V by 7 bases and J by 0 bases, and 4 bases separated the two germline ends. Looked up from germline, CDR1 is LNHDA and CDR2 is SQIVND (reference sequence). CDR3 sequence: CASMSSGNTIYF. For the CDR3, the DNA is TGTGCCAGTATGAGCTCTGGAAACACCATATATTTT.

In nucleotides, the CDR3 is TGTGCCAGCAGCCAAGTCAGCGGGGTAAATACCGGGGAGCTGTTTTTT. Residues: CASSQVSGVNTGELFF. The chain has TRBV3-1 (or the pseudogene TRBV3-2) and TRBJ2-2; 7 bases are a match to TRBD2. Germline V gives CDR1 LGHDT, CDR2 YNNKEL (reference sequence). There are 16 residues in the CDR3. J was trimmed by 5 bases and V by 1 base; bases with no gene match: 7.

This clone was found once. The CDR3 DNA sequence: TGTGCCAGCAGCCCCCCGAGAAGGACAGGGAGCAATCAGCCCCAGCATTTT. Amino acids: CASSPPRRTGSNQPQHF. The V call is TRBV2, the J call TRBJ1-5, with 8 bases aligning to TRBD1. The V gene end was trimmed by 6 bases and the J gene end by 1 base; junction bases not matched to a gene: 11. Per germline, CDR1 SNHLY and CDR2 FYNNEI. The CDR3 runs 17 residues.

The chain is built from TRBV6-5 and TRBJ1-2; the match to TRBD1 covers 8 bases. Germline assignment: CDR1 MNHEY and CDR2 SVGAGI. The CDR3 is 15 amino acids. The trim removed 2 bases at V and 3 bases at J, leaving 5 bases unmatched. The CDR3 sequence is CASSYNRGVDYGYTF. The CDR3 DNA reads TGTGCCAGCAGTTACAACAGGGGGGTAGACTATGGCTACACCTTC.

CDR3 protein: CASSQAPPAAYEQYF. The CDR3, as DNA: TGCGCCAGCAGCCAGGCTCCCCCAGCGGCTTACGAGCAGTACTTC. This chain uses TRBV4-1 with TRBJ2-7; tentative D call: TRBD2 (5 bases). The germline gives CDR1 MGHRA, CDR2 YSYEKL. Trimming shortened V by 3 bases and J by 4 bases, and 16 bases separated the two germline ends. This CDR3 spans 15 amino acids.

The rearrangement uses TRBV11-3 and TRBJ1-2; TRBD1 is a possible D gene (6 bases). Trimming left V 0 bases short and J 0 bases short, with 14 bases between. The CDR3 is made up of 17 amino acids. Germline V gene sequence: CDR1 SGHNT, CDR2 YENEEA. This CDR3 is CASSLEQGAVSNYGYTF. In nucleotides, the CDR3 is TGTGCCAGCAGCTTAGAACAGGGTGCAGTTTCTAACTATGGCTACACCTTC. The full variable domain, completed using reference TRBV11-3 and TRBJ1-2, is EAGVVQSPRYKIIEKKQPVAFWCNPISGHNTLYWYLQNLGQGPELLIRYENEEAVDDSQLPKDRFSAERLKGVDSTLKIQPAELGDSAVYLCASSLEQGAVSNYGYTFGSGTRLTVV.

The V and J genes are TRBV7-2 and TRBJ1-6, with 10 bases fitting TRBD1. The V gene's germline CDR1 is SGHTA and CDR2 FQGNSA. V shed 6 bases and J 7 bases; nucleotides not matched to a gene: 9. The CDR3 consists of 16 residues. This chain's CDR3 is CASRGQTGGSNSPLHF. The CDR3 DNA is TGTGCCAGCAGAGGGCAGACAGGGGGCTCCAATTCACCCCTCCACTTT.

As regards this clone: Other DNA sequences in the sample encode the same CDR3. The rearrangement links TRBV9 to TRBJ1-6, with 9 bases aligning to TRBD1. Germline CDR1 and CDR2: SGDLS and YYNGEE. The CDR3 is 16 amino acids. V lost 0 bases to trimming and J lost 8 bases; unmatched junction nucleotides: 6. The CDR3 sequence is CASSVAPDRGDSPLHF. The CDR3 region has the DNA TGTGCCAGCAGCGTAGCGCCGGACAGGGGAGATTCACCCCTCCACTTT.

V is TRBV6-2 or TRBV6-3 and J is TRBJ2-5; 10 bases agree with TRBD2. CDR3 length: 15 residues. Losses at the gene ends were 0 bases for V and 5 bases for J; bases not matched to a gene: 3. In germline, CDR1 is MNHEY, CDR2 SVGEGT. The CDR3 region has the DNA TGTGCCAGCAGTTACTCGTTAGCGGGAGGTGAGACCCAGTACTTC. Translating gives CASSYSLAGGETQYF.

The chain employs TRBV3-1 (or the pseudogene TRBV3-2) and TRBJ2-5, with D possibly matching TRBD2 (5 bases). The ends were cut back, 0 bases at V and 7 bases at J, with 12 bases in the middle. Germline V CDR1 and CDR2: LGHDT, YNNKEL (reference sequence). The CDR3 length is 14 residues. Here the CDR3 reads CASSQEGGFGTQYF. The DNA for the CDR3 is TGTGCCAGCAGCCAAGAAGGAGGATTCGGGACCCAGTACTTC.

The rearrangement joins TRBV5-4 to TRBJ1-6; 8 bases map to TRBD1. The V segment lost 4 bases and the J segment 8 bases; nucleotides outside the gene matches: 5. The CDR3 contains 14 residues. Germline assignment: CDR1 SGHNT and CDR2 YYREEE (reference sequence). As DNA, the CDR3 is TGTGCCAGCAGCATCGGACAGGGTTATTCACCCCTCCACTTT. Its translation: CASSIGQGYSPLHF.

The gene calls are TRBV30 and TRBJ1-3; 7 bases match TRBD1. V lost 7 bases and J lost 4; bases outside the gene matches: 1. The CDR3 is 11 amino acids. CDR1 GTSNPN and CDR2 SVGIG come from the germline V gene (reference sequence). CDR3 region: CASGQGNTIYF. In nucleotides, the CDR3 is TGTGCCTCGGGACAGGGAAACACCATATATTTT.

The V gene is TRBV4-1, the J gene TRBJ2-1; unclear D gene. Germline values: CDR1 MGHRA, CDR2 YSYEKL. This CDR3 comprises 13 residues. Trimming took 0 bases from V and 6 from J, leaving 6 bases between them. DNA of the CDR3: TGCGCCAGCAGCCAAGAACGGAGCAATGAGCAGTTCTTC. Protein sequence: CASSQERSNEQFF.

V is TRBV7-6 and J is TRBJ2-7, with a tentative D call TRBD2 (6 bases). CDR1 is SGHVS, CDR2 FNYEAQ, per germline. V lost 6 bases and J lost 2, with 17 bases in between. The CDR3 is 15 amino acids. The CDR3 DNA is TGTGCCAGCAGTCCGGGACTCTCGGTTACCTACGAGCAGTACTTC. Its protein is CASSPGLSVTYEQYF.